This T cell receptor (beta chain) came from a study of beta chain features in type 1 diabetes. Per the germline V gene, CDR1 is SGHRS and CDR2 is YFSETQ. After removal of 0 bases from V and 8 bases from J, the junction contained 6 bases not matched to a gene. The CDR3 consists of 15 residues. Donors underwent one heparinised blood draw, 90 to 150 mL on average. This clone was counted between two and nine times. Antigen: not known. The authors reverse transcribed all of the isolated RNA, so sequencing captured expressed TCRB transcripts. The table came from immunoSEQ multiplex PCR; TCRdb's copy has only in-frame clones and leaves some out. The table includes 150,000 to 200,000 clones, less than 9.5% detected once. Whole-study findings and limits: Patients with type 1 diabetes showed fewer VDJ junction insertions and more deletions.

The clonotype originates from a woman between 18 and 29 years old in good health. Material for sequencing was central memory CD4+ T cells from blood. The chain recombines TRBV5-1 with TRBJ2-1; 9 bases map to TRBD2. This CDR3 is CASSLVRGRADEQFF. DNA of the CDR3: TGCGCCAGCAGCTTGGTCCGCGGGAGGGCAGATGAGCAGTTCTTC.